These 27 T cell receptor beta chains came from one sample sequenced in a study of T-cell memory formation after mild COVID-19. TCRdb reanalysed the 5' RACE reads using MiXCR and keeps one entry per CDR3 protein. Of roughly 310,000 distinct CDR3 sequences in the sample, approximately 16% are singletons; the top ten hold 20% to 25%. Sequenced input: PBMCs or a T cell subset sorted from them (not recorded which). These receptors originate from a man aged 18 to 29 who had mild COVID-19 (a few samples of this study predate the infection). Cell type and time point are not known.

The chain uses TRBV29-1 and TRBJ2-3; 8 bases map to TRBD2. V dropped 8 bases and J dropped 4; count of bases not matched to a gene: 11. Germline V gene lookup returns CDR1 SQVTM and CDR2 ANQGSEA. CDR3 length: 14 amino acids. CDR3: CSTRGGFSADTQYF. As DNA, the CDR3 is TGCAGCACCCGGGGGGGCTTTTCCGCAGATACGCAGTATTTT.

This chain links TRBV15 with TRBJ1-1; D not resolved. Deletions cut 3 bases from V and 2 bases from J, with 7 bases between. Germline V CDR1 and CDR2: LNHNV, YYDKDF (reference sequence). There are 13 residues in the CDR3. The DNA of the CDR3 is TGTGCCACCAGCAGTGCCGTAAACACTGAAGCTTTCTTT. This gives the protein CATSSAVNTEAFF. The whole variable domain, remainder taken from reference TRBV15 and TRBJ1-1, is DAMVIQNPRYQVTQFGKPVTLSCSQTLNHNVMYWYQQKSSQAPKLLFHYYDKDFNNEADTPDNFQSRRPNTSFCFLDIRSPGLGDTAMYLCATSSAVNTEAFFGQGTRLTVV.

This clonotype has a handful of counts. The chain links TRBV9 to TRBJ1-6, with D unclear. Germline V gives CDR1 SGDLS, CDR2 YYNGEE. Trimming stripped 4 bases from V and 3 bases from J, with 14 bases between. The CDR3 has 16 residues. The CDR3 coding sequence is TGTGCCAGCAGCCCAGACGGGGTTCTCTATAATTCACCCCTCCACTTT. As protein: CASSPDGVLYNSPLHF.

The chain employs TRBV9 and TRBJ1-1; D is undetermined. CDR1 is SGDLS, CDR2 YYNGEE, per germline. The CDR3 runs 13 residues. Between the trimmed V and J ends, which lost 5 bases and 1 base, there was a span of 9 bases. The CDR3 reads CASRTVANTEAFF. The CDR3 DNA sequence: TGTGCCAGCAGGACTGTAGCGAACACTGAAGCTTTCTTT.

This clonotype was seen more than once but under ten times. The rearrangement links TRBV10-3 to TRBJ2-7; 8 bases line up with TRBD2. The CDR3 has 15 residues. V trimming: 1 base; J trimming: 1 base; junction bases outside the gene matches: 3. Per the germline V gene, CDR1 is ENHRY and CDR2 is SYGVKD. CDR3 sequence (DNA): TGTGCCATCAGTGAGTACGCGGGGGGTTCCTACGAGCAGTACTTC. It translates to CAISEYAGGSYEQYF.

This sequence joins TRBV5-1 and TRBJ2-1, with TRBD1 as a possible D gene (6 bases). CDR1 and CDR2 from the germline V gene are SGHRS and YFSETQ. The V end lost 3 bases, the J end lost 5 bases, and 12 bases lay between the germline ends. The CDR3 extends over 14 amino acids. CDR3 sequence: CASSSGTLDNEQFF. The CDR3 DNA sequence: TGCGCCAGCAGCTCCGGGACATTGGACAATGAGCAGTTCTTC.

The chain uses TRBV29-1 and TRBJ1-3; D remains ambiguous. The length of the CDR3 is 14 residues. Trimming left V 3 bases short and J 0 bases short, with 9 bases between. In germline, CDR1 is SQVTM, CDR2 ANQGSEA. This CDR3 is CSVERGVSGNTIYF. CDR3 coding DNA: TGCAGCGTTGAGCGCGGGGTCTCTGGAAACACCATATATTTT.

Comment on this clonotype: One end of the junction varies from germline; a read error may be responsible. The chain employs TRBV7-9 and TRBJ1-1; maybe TRBD1 (6 bases). This CDR3 comprises 13 residues. CDR1 and CDR2 from the germline V gene are SEHNR and FQNEAQ (reference sequence). The chain's CDR3 is CASSGLRDTEAFF. The CDR3 DNA sequence: TGTGCCAGCAGCGGACTCCGGGACACCGAAGCTTTCTTT. Filled out from reference TRBV7-9 and TRBJ1-1, the complete variable domain reads DTGVSQNPRHKITKRGQNVTFRCDPISEHNRLYWYRQTLGQGPEFLTYFQNEAQLEKSRLLSDRFSAERPKGSFSTLEIQRTEQGDSAMYLCASSGLRDTEAFFGQGTRLTVV.

The J gene is TRBJ2-1, the V gene TRBV3-1; D is perhaps TRBD1 (7 bases). The CDR3 consists of 15 residues. The V and J ends lost 4 bases and 9 bases respectively, with 19 bases between them. The V gene's germline CDR1 is LGHDT and CDR2 YNNKEL (reference sequence). The CDR3 DNA reads as TGTGCCAGCAGCCTACCTGGAGGGGGCGCCGGTGAGCAGTTCTTC. Translated: CASSLPGGGAGEQFF.

The sample holds a few counts of this clonotype. This chain uses TRBV6-5 with TRBJ2-7; TRBD2 matches at 13 bases. The CDR3 is 16 residues long. Germline values: CDR1 MNHEY, CDR2 SVGAGI. V trimming: 6 bases; J trimming: 0 bases; junction bases outside the gene matches: 5. CDR3 residues: CASSSWTSGSSYEQYF. The DNA for the CDR3 is TGTGCCAGCAGCTCCTGGACTAGCGGGAGCTCCTACGAGCAGTACTTC.

V usage is TRBV11-3 and J usage is TRBJ2-1; weak D call: TRBD2 (5 bases). In germline, CDR1 is SGHNT, CDR2 YENEEA. The V gene lost 5 bases and the J gene lost 7 bases, with 15 bases spanning the gap. This CDR3 contains 14 residues. CDR3 loop: CASSPSGASNEQFF. As DNA, the CDR3 is TGTGCCAGCAGCCCCAGCGGAGCTTCGAATGAGCAGTTCTTC.

The V and J genes are TRBV7-2 and TRBJ2-3, with a possible D match to TRBD2 (5 bases). Per the germline V gene, CDR1 is SGHTA and CDR2 is FQGNSA. The CDR3 loop spans 15 amino acids. The germline V and J ends were trimmed by 0 bases and 5 bases, with 12 bases remaining between them. CDR3 residues: CASSLALIGLDTQYF. The DNA of the CDR3 is TGTGCCAGCAGCTTAGCACTAATCGGACTAGATACGCAGTATTTT.

The chain carries TRBV7-2 and TRBJ2-4; D may be TRBD2 (6 bases). The CDR3 runs to 16 residues. The germline CDR1 and CDR2 sequences are SGHTA and FQGNSA. V lost 1 base and J 0 bases, leaving 10 bases between the germline ends. CDR3 sequence reads: CASSLEAGGAKNIQYF. CDR3 coding DNA: TGTGCCAGCAGCTTAGAGGCCGGGGGAGCCAAAAACATTCAGTACTTC. The full variable domain, rest sourced from reference TRBV7-2 and TRBJ2-4, is GAGVSQSPSNKVTEKGKDVELRCDPISGHTALYWYRQSLGQGLEFLIYFQGNSAPDKSGLPSDRFSAERTGGSVSTLTIQRTQQEDSAVYLCASSLEAGGAKNIQYFGAGTRLSVL.

The V and J genes are TRBV5-1 and TRBJ2-7; a weak D match, TRBD2 (7 bases). The CDR3 has 15 amino acids. Trimming took 0 bases from V and 2 from J, leaving 12 bases between them. CDR1 is SGHRS, CDR2 YFSETQ, per germline. The CDR3 DNA follows: TGCGCCAGCAGCTTGGGCGGGGGCGTCCCCTACGAGCAGTACGTC. It translates to CASSLGGGVPYEQYV.

The chain joins TRBV5-4 to TRBJ1-2, with 8 bases identical to TRBD1. V shed 3 bases and J 7 bases; nucleotides not matched to a gene: 5. CDR1 and CDR2 (germline): SGHNT, YYREEE (reference sequence). The length of the CDR3 is 13 residues. CDR3 sequence reads: CASSSTGVFGYTF. DNA of the CDR3: TGTGCCAGCAGCTCGACAGGGGTTTTTGGCTACACCTTC.

This clonotype showed up just a few times. This sequence joins TRBV6-6 and TRBJ1-4; possibly TRBD1 for D (6 bases). This CDR3 comprises 15 residues. The V end lost 4 bases, the J end lost 5 bases, and 14 bases lay between the germline ends. Germline V gene data show CDR1 as MNHNY and CDR2 as SVGAGI (reference sequence). Here the CDR3 reads CASSSEGGRNEKLFF. The CDR3 DNA sequence: TGTGCCAGCAGTTCAGAAGGGGGACGAAATGAAAAACTGTTTTTT.

The V gene is TRBV4-1, the J gene TRBJ2-4, with D maybe TRBD2 (5 bases). V was shortened by 0 bases and J by 9 bases, with 12 bases between the two germline ends. Germline CDR1 is MGHRA and CDR2 is YSYEKL. This CDR3 has 14 residues. CDR3 amino acids: CASSQESAVGIQYF. Here the CDR3 DNA reads TGCGCCAGCAGCCAAGAGTCAGCGGTCGGCATTCAGTACTTC.

This clonotype showed up many times. The chain recombines TRBV4-3 with TRBJ1-2; no reliable D call. This CDR3 has 15 residues. Trimming took 0 bases from V and 2 from J, leaving 10 bases between them. Per the germline V gene, CDR1 is LGHNA and CDR2 is YSLEER. CDR3 bases: TGCGCCAGCAGCCAAGATTTATGGCAGAACTATGGCTACACCTTC. Encoded protein: CASSQDLWQNYGYTF.

The chain combines TRBV18 with TRBJ1-3; D is perhaps TRBD1 (5 bases). V lost 6 bases to trimming and J lost 2 bases, with 14 bases between them. CDR1 KGHSH and CDR2 LQKENI come from the germline V gene. This CDR3 spans 15 amino acids. CDR3 sequence: CASSLDSVAGNTIYF. The CDR3 DNA follows: TGTGCCAGCTCCCTCGACAGCGTTGCTGGAAACACCATATATTTT. Combining the CDR3 with reference TRBV18 and TRBJ1-3 gives the whole variable domain NAGVMQNPRHLVRRRGQEARLRCSPMKGHSHVYWYRQLPEEGLKFMVYLQKENIIDESGMPKERFSAEFPKEGPSILRIQQVVRGDSAAYFCASSLDSVAGNTIYFGEGSWLTVV.

This clonotype appeared many times. The chain joins TRBV6-5 to TRBJ2-1, with 7 positions matching TRBD2. The germline V gene has CDR1 MNHEY and CDR2 SVGAGI. The CDR3 consists of 13 residues. V shed 1 base and J 9 bases; nucleotides not matched to a gene: 3. The CDR3 spells CASSYFQRGEQFF. CDR3 DNA: TGTGCCAGCAGTTACTTTCAGCGGGGTGAGCAGTTCTTC.

The chain employs TRBV4-1 and TRBJ1-5, with D unclear. Germline CDR1 is MGHRA and CDR2 is YSYEKL. The V and J ends lost 0 bases and 3 bases respectively, with 9 bases between them. This CDR3 is 15 amino acids long. The CDR3 here is CASSQDTRVNQPQHF. CDR3 bases: TGCGCCAGCAGCCAAGATACTAGAGTCAATCAGCCCCAGCATTTT.

The table lists this clonotype with a count of one. V is TRBV29-1 and J is TRBJ1-2, with D possibly TRBD1 on 5 matching bases. V was cut by 4 bases and J by 5 bases, with 17 bases left in between. Germline V gives CDR1 SQVTM, CDR2 ANQGSEA. The CDR3 has 14 amino acids. The CDR3 is CSVGSDSGRYGYTF. The CDR3 DNA reads as TGCAGCGTTGGTTCCGACTCAGGGCGGTATGGCTACACCTTC.

This sequence joins TRBV4-2 and TRBJ2-3, with 10 bases lining up with TRBD2. Germline V gene lookup returns CDR1 LGHNA and CDR2 YNFKEQ. J was trimmed by 4 bases and V by 1 base; bases with no gene match: 8. This CDR3 is built from 17 residues. CDR3 sequence reads: CASSQVSSGGAADTQYF. The DNA of the CDR3 is TGTGCCAGCAGCCAAGTCTCGAGCGGGGGGGCGGCAGATACGCAGTATTTT.

This clonotype was observed many times. The chain combines TRBV7-2 with TRBJ2-1; D is uncertain. Looked up from germline, CDR1 is SGHTA and CDR2 is FQGNSA. Trimming cost V 0 bases and J 6 bases, with 6 bases left between them. This CDR3 is 13 amino acids long. CDR3 bases: TGTGCCAGCAGCTTAGCCAGGATCAATGAGCAGTTCTTC. Translated: CASSLARINEQFF.

In its sample, this clonotype was seen a few times. The chain employs TRBV29-1 and TRBJ2-1; 10 positions agree with TRBD1. The trim removed 8 bases at V and 2 bases at J, leaving 6 bases unmatched. The CDR3 runs 14 residues. The V gene's germline CDR1 is SQVTM and CDR2 ANQGSEA. The CDR3: CSLQDRGTYNEQFF. CDR3 DNA: TGCAGCTTGCAGGACAGGGGGACCTACAATGAGCAGTTCTTC.

Note on this clonotype: A much larger clone is a single base away; this may be a read error. The V call is TRBV9, the J call TRBJ2-1, with D perhaps matching TRBD2 (7 bases). V was cut by 0 bases and J by 2 bases, with 12 bases left in between. Germline CDR1 and CDR2: SGDLS and YYNGEE. CDR3 length: 16 amino acids. The CDR3 loop is CASSVGGGHAYNEQFF. DNA for the CDR3: TGTGCCAGCAGCGTAGGGGGGGGGCACGCCTACAATGAGCAGTTCTTC.

This clonotype was observed a handful of times. V and J are TRBV5-1 and TRBJ2-1; TRBD2 matches at 7 bases. The germline gives CDR1 SGHRS, CDR2 YFSETQ. The CDR3 is 16 amino acids. V shed 4 bases, J shed 0 bases, and the junction held 7 bases outside the gene matches. Here the CDR3 DNA reads TGCGCCAGCAGCACCCTTCCGGGGGGCTCCTACAATGAGCAGTTCTTC. Protein sequence: CASSTLPGGSYNEQFF.